The 27 T cell receptor beta chains below come from one sample, sequenced in a study of long-term antiretroviral therapy in people with HIV. Researchers report immunoSEQ v3.0 was run at survey level. Clones were sequenced by immunoSEQ multiplex PCR, and TCRdb holds only the in-frame ones, with some missing. The repertoire holds 30,000 or so clones, approximately 92% seen once, with about 4.3% in the top ten. The starting material was unsorted PBMCs, obtained approximately 5.1 years after starting antiretroviral therapy. Receptors originate from a woman in her 40s with HIV.

This clone was observed a few times. The rearrangement joins TRBV15 to TRBJ2-2; D is unresolved. CDR1 and CDR2 from the germline V gene are LNHNV and YYDKDF (reference sequence). V was shortened by 0 bases and J by 2 bases, with 1 base between the two germline ends. The CDR3 sequence is 13 residues long. The CDR3 region is CATSRENTGELFF. CDR3 nucleotide sequence: TGTGCCACCAGCAGAGAAAACACCGGGGAGCTGTTTTTT.

The gene calls are TRBV9 and TRBJ2-3, with 7 bases matching TRBD2. V lost 4 bases, J lost 6 bases, and 2 bases stayed unmatched. Looked up from germline, CDR1 is SGDLS and CDR2 is YYNGEE. The CDR3 consists of 12 residues. The CDR3 is CASSWGGDTQYF. Written as DNA, the CDR3 is TGTGCCAGCAGCTGGGGGGGGGATACGCAGTATTTT.

This clone has just a few counts. The chain uses TRBV2 and TRBJ2-2, with D unclear. V lost 5 bases, J lost 3 bases, and 4 bases lay in between. From germline, CDR1 is SNHLY and CDR2 FYNNEI. The CDR3 spans 12 residues. The DNA for the CDR3 is TGTGCCAGCAGTTACGACACCGGGGAGCTGTTTTTT. Translation gives CASSYDTGELFF.

The chain recombines TRBV15 with TRBJ2-1; 7 bases align to TRBD1. The CDR3 contains 14 residues. The V and J ends lost 2 bases and 5 bases, in that order; junction bases with no gene match: 3. Germline V gives CDR1 LNHNV, CDR2 YYDKDF (reference sequence). CDR3 coding DNA: TGTGCCACCAGCAGACAGGGGGACCACAATGAGCAGTTCTTC. Translation: CATSRQGDHNEQFF.

As DNA, the CDR3 is TGCGCCAGCAGCCAAGCGAGAGGGGGGAACACTGAAGCTTTCTTT. Amino acid sequence: CASSQARGGNTEAFF. The chain recombines TRBV4-3 with TRBJ1-1, with D possibly TRBD1 on 6 matching bases. The V and J ends lost 1 base and 1 base respectively, with 10 bases between them. Per the germline V gene, CDR1 is LGHNA and CDR2 is YSLEER. The CDR3 sequence is 15 residues long.

The CDR3 loop is CASSYSPGTNTEAFF. The CDR3 nucleotides are TGTGCCAGCAGTTACTCGCCAGGAACCAACACTGAAGCTTTCTTT. The rearrangement joins TRBV6-5 to TRBJ1-1, with no clear D. The length of the CDR3 is 15 residues. Trimming pared 0 bases from V and 2 bases from J, leaving 10 bases between. The germline gives CDR1 MNHEY, CDR2 SVGAGI.

V gene TRBV14 combines with J gene TRBJ1-4; TRBD1 is a possible D gene (6 bases). In germline, CDR1 is SGHDN, CDR2 FVKESK. V lost 0 bases and J 7 bases, leaving 15 bases between the germline ends. This CDR3 is built from 16 residues. The CDR3 reads CASSQDLPGAGEKLFF. The CDR3 DNA sequence: TGTGCCAGCAGCCAAGATCTTCCGGGGGCGGGTGAAAAACTGTTTTTT.

V is TRBV10-3 and J is TRBJ1-3; D is uncertain. CDR1 ENHRY and CDR2 SYGVKD come from the germline V gene. V lost 8 bases and J lost 2, with 10 bases in between. This CDR3 has 13 residues. CDR3 amino acids: CAIGGETGNTIYF. CDR3 nucleotides: TGTGCCATCGGTGGGGAAACTGGAAACACCATATATTTT.

The chain links TRBV14 to TRBJ2-1, with 11 nucleotides matching TRBD1. Germline lookup yields CDR1 SGHDN and CDR2 FVKESK. Trimming cost V 4 bases and J 7 bases; bases outside gene matches: 3. The CDR3 runs to 14 residues. CDR3 loop: CASSRDRGGNEQFF. The CDR3 DNA sequence: TGTGCCAGCAGCCGGGACAGGGGGGGGAATGAGCAGTTCTTC.

The V and J genes are TRBV9 and TRBJ1-6, with 8 bases identical to TRBD1. CDR3 size: 18 residues. Trimming cost V 4 bases and J 0 bases; bases outside gene matches: 9. Germline-derived CDR1 and CDR2 are SGDLS and YYNGEE. The CDR3 here is CASSTRDRPSSYNSPLHF. The CDR3, as DNA: TGTGCCAGCAGCACCAGGGACAGGCCTAGCTCCTATAATTCACCCCTCCACTTT.

This clone was picked up one time. The chain recombines TRBV14 with TRBJ1-1; no reliable D call. The length of the CDR3 is 14 residues. Germline values: CDR1 SGHDN, CDR2 FVKESK. The V end was cut by 0 bases, the J end by 5 bases, with 10 bases between. This chain's CDR3 is CASSQDMRKTEAFF. CDR3 DNA sequence: TGTGCCAGCAGCCAAGATATGCGCAAAACTGAAGCTTTCTTT. Filled out from reference TRBV14 and TRBJ1-1, the complete variable domain reads EAGVTQFPSHSVIEKGQTVTLRCDPISGHDNLYWYRRVMGKEIKFLLHFVKESKQDESGMPNNRFLAERTGGTYSTLKVQPAELEDSGVYFCASSQDMRKTEAFFGQGTRLTVV.

V and J are TRBV19 and TRBJ2-5, with 9 bases matching TRBD1. CDR3 length: 16 residues. From germline, CDR1 is LNHDA and CDR2 SQIVND (reference sequence). V lost 5 bases, J lost 5 bases, and 12 bases stayed unmatched. CDR3 DNA sequence: TGTGCCAGTAGTGACCACAGGGGGCAGGGGCGGGAGACCCAGTACTTC. Translated: CASSDHRGQGRETQYF. The full variable domain, rest sourced from reference TRBV19 and TRBJ2-5, is DGGITQSPKYLFRKEGQNVTLSCEQNLNHDAMYWYRQDPGQGLRLIYYSQIVNDFQKGDIAEGYSVSREKKESFPLTVTSAQKNPTAFYLCASSDHRGQGRETQYFGPGTRLLVL.

This chain uses TRBV6-6 with TRBJ1-2; D unclear. The length of the CDR3 is 15 residues. The germline gives CDR1 MNHNY, CDR2 SVGAGI (reference sequence). V shed 6 bases and J shed 3 bases, with 17 bases lying between them. Here the CDR3 reads CASSQLRAGDYGYTF. The CDR3 DNA is TGTGCCAGCAGCCAGCTCCGGGCTGGTGACTATGGCTACACCTTC.

This clone was detected only once. The J gene is TRBJ2-3, the V gene TRBV29-1, with D possibly being TRBD1 (6 bases). Trimming took off 0 bases at V and 4 bases at J, with 17 bases between the two ends. Germline CDR1 is SQVTM and CDR2 is ANQGSEA. The CDR3 covers 16 residues. The CDR3 is CSVEDFPGAGADTQYF. In DNA form, the CDR3 reads TGCAGCGTTGAAGATTTCCCAGGGGCTGGTGCAGATACGCAGTATTTT.

The chain employs TRBV11-2 and TRBJ1-2; D uncertain. CDR1 and CDR2 (germline): SGHAT, FQNNGV. There are 14 residues in the CDR3. Trimming cost V 2 bases and J 1 base, with 8 bases left between them. The CDR3 DNA follows: TGTGCCAGCAGCTTATCAGAGTTTAACTATGGCTACACCTTC. Translation gives CASSLSEFNYGYTF.

The rearrangement joins TRBV6-5 to TRBJ2-1; 8 positions agree with TRBD2. The V gene's germline CDR1 is MNHEY and CDR2 SVGAGI. This CDR3 spans 15 amino acids. V shed 6 bases and J 2 bases; nucleotides not matched to a gene: 6. The CDR3 protein is CASSRLASTYNEQFF. The CDR3, as DNA: TGTGCCAGCAGCCGACTAGCGTCAACCTACAATGAGCAGTTCTTC.

The rearrangement uses TRBV2 and TRBJ2-3, with D perhaps TRBD1 or TRBD2 (5 bases each). V was shortened by 5 bases and J by 4 bases, with 16 bases between the two germline ends. The CDR3 consists of 15 residues. CDR1 is SNHLY and CDR2 is FYNNEI in the germline V gene. The CDR3 is CASSRTDGAADTQYF. CDR3 nucleotides: TGTGCCAGCAGTCGTACCGACGGGGCTGCAGATACGCAGTATTTT.

The V and J genes are TRBV5-6 and TRBJ1-4; D possibly corresponds to TRBD1 (6 bases). The V end was cut by 4 bases, the J end by 10 bases, with 17 bases between. From germline, CDR1 is SGHDT and CDR2 YYEEEE. This CDR3 contains 14 residues. This CDR3 is CASSPRGGNGKLFF. The CDR3 bases are TGTGCCAGCAGCCCGCGGGGGGGCAACGGAAAACTGTTTTTT.

This chain links TRBV5-6 with TRBJ1-4; TRBD1 agrees at 7 bases. With V trimmed by 3 bases and J by 7 bases, 6 bases remained unmatched. The germline V gene encodes CDR1 SGHDT and CDR2 YYEEEE. This CDR3 is built from 14 residues. The CDR3 DNA is TGTGCCAGCAGCTGGGACAGTTTAGGTGAAAAACTGTTTTTT. Amino acids: CASSWDSLGEKLFF.

V gene TRBV5-4 combines with J gene TRBJ2-2; D remains unclear. Per the germline V gene, CDR1 is SGHNT and CDR2 is YYREEE (reference sequence). V was pared by 2 bases and J by 3 bases, with 2 bases between. This CDR3 has 12 residues. The CDR3 here is CASSFYTGELFF. The CDR3 DNA reads TGTGCCAGCAGCTTTTACACCGGGGAGCTGTTTTTT.

The chain links TRBV9 to TRBJ2-1; D could derive from TRBD1 or TRBD2 (7 bases each). Looked up from germline, CDR1 is SGDLS and CDR2 is YYNGEE. This CDR3 is built from 14 residues. V shed 0 bases and J shed 8 bases, with 12 bases lying between them. Here the CDR3 reads CASSVVSGGDEQFF. The CDR3 DNA reads as TGTGCCAGCAGCGTAGTATCAGGGGGGGATGAGCAGTTCTTC.

The V and J genes are TRBV12-5 and TRBJ1-2; possibly TRBD1 for D (5 bases). The CDR3 has 14 residues. Deletions cut 0 bases from V and 8 bases from J, with 13 bases between. Per germline, CDR1 LGHNT and CDR2 FRNRAP. The CDR3, as DNA: TGTGCTAGTGGTTTGGTAACGACAGTAGGAGGCTACACCTTC. Translating it yields CASGLVTTVGGYTF.

This clone was detected only a few times. This sequence joins TRBV6-1 and TRBJ2-7; no clear D. V was cut by 4 bases and J by 9 bases, with 22 bases left in between. CDR1 is MNHNS, CDR2 SASEGT, per germline. This CDR3 contains 15 residues. CDR3 protein: CASSAPQEPSTVQYF. The CDR3 bases are TGTGCCAGCAGTGCCCCCCAGGAGCCGAGTACGGTGCAGTACTTC.

This rearrangement joins TRBV4-3 to TRBJ1-2; D not certain. Trimming shortened V by 4 bases and J by 5 bases, and 11 bases separated the two germline ends. The length of the CDR3 is 13 residues. Per germline, CDR1 LGHNA and CDR2 YSLEER. For the CDR3, the DNA is TGCGCCAGCAGCCCGCTACCGGGGTATGGCTACACCTTC. Encoded protein: CASSPLPGYGYTF.

This chain uses TRBV2 with TRBJ1-1, with D possibly being TRBD1 (6 bases). V gave up 6 bases and J gave up 0 bases, with 14 bases separating them. Germline CDR1 is SNHLY and CDR2 is FYNNEI. This CDR3 has 15 residues. In DNA form, the CDR3 reads TGTGCCAGCAGACGGACAGCCACTGTGAACACTGAAGCTTTCTTT. This translates into CASRRTATVNTEAFF.

The V and J genes are TRBV14 and TRBJ2-3; D gene ambiguous. This CDR3 region has 12 residues. The germline V and J ends were trimmed by 4 bases and 2 bases, with 4 bases remaining between them. Germline-derived CDR1 and CDR2 are SGHDN and FVKESK. CDR3 sequence (DNA): TGTGCCAGCAGCCTCGACACAGATACGCAGTATTTT. As protein: CASSLDTDTQYF.

CDR3 in DNA: TGTGCCAGTAGTATCAGCCGGGACGGCACGAGCTCCTATAATTCACCCCTCCACTTT. It codes for CASSISRDGTSSYNSPLHF. The V and J genes are TRBV19 and TRBJ1-6, with a possible D match to TRBD1 (5 bases). V lost 3 bases to trimming and J lost 0 bases, with 18 bases between them. Germline assignment: CDR1 LNHDA and CDR2 SQIVND (reference sequence). This CDR3 has 19 amino acids. Full variable domain (outside the CDR3, taken from reference TRBV19 and TRBJ1-6): DGGITQSPKYLFRKEGQNVTLSCEQNLNHDAMYWYRQDPGQGLRLIYYSQIVNDFQKGDIAEGYSVSREKKESFPLTVTSAQKNPTAFYLCASSISRDGTSSYNSPLHFGNGTRLTVT.